One sample yielded the 16 T cell receptor beta chains listed below, sequenced in a study of blood T cell repertoires in COVID-19. Sequencing was performed with immunoSEQ multiplex PCR; in TCRdb, only in-frame clones are kept and a portion is missing. Among approximately 50,000 clones, around three quarters were seen once, and the ten largest hold more than 25%. The sequenced material came from peripheral blood. These receptors all stem from a man in his sixties or seventies with acute or convalescent COVID-19.

In its sample, this clone is medium-sized. The V gene is TRBV2, the J gene TRBJ2-1; 16 bases are a match to TRBD2. Germline-derived CDR1 and CDR2 are SNHLY and FYNNEI. V trimming: 8 bases; J trimming: 3 bases; junction bases outside the gene matches: 4. The CDR3 loop spans 16 amino acids. This chain's CDR3 is CASGTSGGVFYNEQFF. The CDR3 bases are TGTGCCAGCGGGACTAGCGGGGGGGTATTCTACAATGAGCAGTTCTTC. Full variable domain (remainder filled in from reference TRBV2 and TRBJ2-1): EPEVTQTPSHQVTQMGQEVILRCVPISNHLYFYWYRQILGQKVEFLVSFYNNEISEKSEIFDDQFSVERPDGSNFTLKIRSTKLEDSAMYFCASGTSGGVFYNEQFFGPGTRLTVL.

This rearrangement joins TRBV6-5 to TRBJ1-6; perhaps TRBD1 as D (5 bases). The V gene's germline CDR1 is MNHEY and CDR2 SVGAGI. Trimming pared 6 bases from V and 5 bases from J, leaving 8 bases between. CDR3 length equals 13 residues. The CDR3 loop reads CASRGQDNSPLHF. CDR3 sequence (DNA): TGTGCCAGCAGAGGACAAGATAATTCACCCCTCCACTTT.

CDR3 sequence (DNA): TGTGCCAGCAGCCAAGGGGGAGACCGGAGGCCCCAGCATTTT. Residues: CASSQGGDRRPQHF. The chain is built from TRBV4-2 and TRBJ1-5; D uncertain. Germline-derived CDR1 and CDR2 are LGHNA and YNFKEQ. The length of the CDR3 is 14 residues. Deletions cut 1 base from V and 9 bases from J, with 13 bases between.

This clone was recorded only once. The rearrangement links TRBV14 to TRBJ2-1; D is perhaps TRBD1 (6 bases). The CDR3 extends over 14 amino acids. The germline V and J ends were trimmed by 0 bases and 5 bases, with 8 bases remaining between them. The germline gives CDR1 SGHDN, CDR2 FVKESK. CDR3: CASSQEQGDNEQFF. DNA of the CDR3: TGTGCCAGCAGCCAAGAACAGGGTGACAATGAGCAGTTCTTC. The full variable domain, its missing parts supplied by reference TRBV14 and TRBJ2-1, is EAGVTQFPSHSVIEKGQTVTLRCDPISGHDNLYWYRRVMGKEIKFLLHFVKESKQDESGMPNNRFLAERTGGTYSTLKVQPAELEDSGVYFCASSQEQGDNEQFFGPGTRLTVL.

The genes are TRBV30 and TRBJ1-2, with D tentatively TRBD1 (6 bases). Trimming removed 7 bases at V and 6 bases at J, with 12 bases between. Germline values: CDR1 GTSNPN, CDR2 SVGIG (reference sequence). The length of the CDR3 is 11 residues. The CDR3: CAYSEGDGYTF. The DNA of the CDR3 is TGTGCCTACAGTGAGGGGGATGGCTACACCTTC.

A few counts support this clone. The CDR3 protein is CATSRDWGGEAFF. The CDR3 DNA is TGTGCCACCAGCAGAGATTGGGGAGGTGAAGCTTTCTTT. The V and J genes are TRBV15 and TRBJ1-1; no clear D gene. In germline, CDR1 is LNHNV, CDR2 YYDKDF (reference sequence). The CDR3 runs to 13 residues. The V end was cut by 0 bases, the J end by 7 bases, with 9 bases between.

V usage is TRBV11-2 and J usage is TRBJ1-4; D gene uncertain. Trimming removed 4 bases from V and 8 bases from J, with 11 bases in between. This CDR3 is built from 13 residues. CDR1 and CDR2 from the germline V gene are SGHAT and FQNNGV. The CDR3 nucleotides read TGTGCCAGCAGCTCAGGTCGGGAAGAAAAACTGTTTTTT. Translated: CASSSGREEKLFF.

The chain has TRBV19 and TRBJ1-4; tentative D call: TRBD1 (5 bases). The CDR3 length is 13 residues. V shed 8 bases and J shed 8 bases, with 15 bases lying between them. Germline CDR1 LNHDA, CDR2 SQIVND (reference sequence). CDR3 in amino acids: CASLDSRGEKLFF. The CDR3 DNA reads as TGTGCCAGTCTCGACAGCCGTGGGGAAAAACTGTTTTTT.

This clone qualifies as medium-sized. The chain combines TRBV5-1 with TRBJ2-7; maybe TRBD1 (6 bases). The germline gives CDR1 SGHRS, CDR2 YFSETQ. Trimming left V 4 bases short and J 1 base short, with 15 bases between. This CDR3 comprises 15 residues. The CDR3 region has the DNA TGCGCCAGCAGCACGGTCCCTCAGGGGTCCTACGAGCAGTACTTC. As protein: CASSTVPQGSYEQYF.

The chain has TRBV18 and TRBJ2-1, with TRBD2 matching over 9 bases. Germline V CDR1 and CDR2: KGHSH, LQKENI. The V and J ends lost 3 bases and 3 bases, in that order; junction bases with no gene match: 9. The CDR3 runs to 17 residues. CDR3 amino acids: CASSPPGAGGIYNEQFF. CDR3 nucleotides: TGTGCCAGCTCACCCCCGGGGGCGGGAGGGATCTACAATGAGCAGTTCTTC.

The sample holds a few counts of this clone. This chain connects TRBV6-1 to TRBJ1-1, with D perhaps TRBD1 (6 bases). CDR3 length equals 16 residues. V lost 0 bases, J lost 10 bases, and 21 bases lay in between. Germline CDR1 MNHNS, CDR2 SASEGT. The CDR3 loop is CASSEATGTGPYGAFF. The DNA for the CDR3 is TGTGCCAGCAGTGAAGCAACGGGAACAGGGCCGTATGGAGCTTTCTTT.

This clone was observed a handful of times. CDR3 coding DNA: TGTGCCAGCAGCTTAGAGAGGCTAGCGGGAGAAGATACGCAGTATTTT. Its translation is CASSLERLAGEDTQYF. The rearrangement links TRBV7-2 to TRBJ2-3; 10 nucleotides match TRBD2. The J segment lost 5 bases and the V segment lost 1 base, leaving 6 bases of the junction unmatched. Per the germline V gene, CDR1 is SGHTA and CDR2 is FQGNSA. CDR3 length equals 16 residues. The full variable domain, its missing parts supplied by reference TRBV7-2 and TRBJ2-3, is GAGVSQSPSNKVTEKGKDVELRCDPISGHTALYWYRQSLGQGLEFLIYFQGNSAPDKSGLPSDRFSAERTGGSVSTLTIQRTQQEDSAVYLCASSLERLAGEDTQYFGPGTRLTVL.

The count of this clone is one. The chain is built from TRBV5-5 and TRBJ1-2, with 12 positions matching TRBD1. This CDR3 has 15 amino acids. The germline CDR1 and CDR2 sequences are SGHKS and YYEKEE (reference sequence). J gave up 8 bases and V 4 bases, and 9 bases lay outside the gene matches. The CDR3 sequence is CASSIQGQGAMGYTF. The CDR3 bases are TGTGCCAGCAGCATCCAGGGACAGGGGGCGATGGGCTACACCTTC.

This chain connects TRBV3-1 (or the pseudogene TRBV3-2) to TRBJ2-1; 9 bases map to TRBD2. J gave up 2 bases and V 2 bases, and 1 base lay outside the gene matches. Germline lookup yields CDR1 LGHDT and CDR2 YNNKEL (reference sequence). CDR3 length: 15 residues. CDR3 amino acids: CASSQSSGAYNEQFF. For the CDR3, the DNA is TGTGCCAGCAGCCAATCTAGCGGGGCCTACAATGAGCAGTTCTTC.

The rearrangement uses TRBV28 and TRBJ2-5, with D possibly being TRBD2 (5 bases). V dropped 4 bases and J dropped 9 bases, with 15 bases sitting between them. The CDR3 is made up of 13 amino acids. Germline CDR1 reads MDHEN; CDR2 reads SYDVKM. The CDR3 bases are TGTGCCAGCAGTTCAGGTGGCCGGCGGGCCCAGTACTTC. Protein: CASSSGGRRAQYF. Looking up the rest from reference TRBV28 and TRBJ2-5 gives the full variable domain: DVKVTQSSRYLVKRTGEKVFLECVQDMDHENMFWYRQDPGLGLRLIYFSYDVKMKEKGDIPEGYSVSREKKERFSLILESASTNQTSMYLCASSSGGRRAQYFGPGTRLLVL.

This rearrangement joins TRBV7-3 to TRBJ1-1; D remains ambiguous. The germline gives CDR1 SGHTA, CDR2 FQGTGA. The CDR3 totals 13 residues. V shed 5 bases and J shed 1 base, with 8 bases lying between them. This chain's CDR3 is CASSLNRNTEAFF. As DNA, the CDR3 is TGTGCCAGCAGCCTAAACAGGAACACTGAAGCTTTCTTT.